The subject of this entry is one T cell receptor (beta chain). What it binds is not known. The entry originates in a study of T cell responses to AZD1222 COVID-19 vaccine. Only in-frame clones appear in the TCRdb table, and some are missing; sequencing was by immunoSEQ multiplex PCR. The table lists about 140,000 clones, 89% of them singletons. The CDR3 covers 16 residues. V shed 1 base, J shed 2 bases, and the junction held 8 bases outside the gene matches. Germline V gene data show CDR1 as MDHEN and CDR2 as SYDVKM. General study points: Baseline testing showed seropositivity in only six AZD1222 recipients. Repertoire sampling was restricted to post-peak T cell response timepoints. Vaccine-associated CD4 TCRs ranged over spike, dominating at 160-218 and 743-854. It should be noted that donors were predominantly white British and more often female, and clonal diversity was possibly underestimated.

Specimen: peripheral blood, collected on day 0 of AZD1222 vaccination. The source of this sequence is an adult in good health. V and J are TRBV28 and TRBJ2-7, with 7 bases lining up with TRBD2. The CDR3 region is CASSLLDSGLAYEQYF. The CDR3 DNA follows: TGTGCCAGCAGTTTATTAGATTCTGGACTAGCCTACGAGCAGTACTTC. Full variable domain (outside the CDR3, taken from reference TRBV28 and TRBJ2-7): DVKVTQSSRYLVKRTGEKVFLECVQDMDHENMFWYRQDPGLGLRLIYFSYDVKMKEKGDIPEGYSVSREKKERFSLILESASTNQTSMYLCASSLLDSGLAYEQYFGPGTRLTVT.